These T cell receptor beta chains were read from a single sample in a study of human T cells and chemical hapten exposure. Each CDR3 protein gets one entry after TCRdb re-called the RACE reads with MiXCR. The sample holds more than 85,000 distinct CDR3 sequences, about 8.5% seen once. Sample: whole blood, taken in connection with sensitization to the hapten diphenylcyclopropenone (DPC). These receptors came from a man between 40 and 49 years old with alopecia areata. Some clones in this sample may be carry-over from other donors' samples. CDR3s include the opening cysteine and the closing phenylalanine or tryptophan. A D gene is named only where the DNA matches it firmly. The size field is filled for only some rows; it gives once, few, many or a size class.

V: TRBV27
size: many
J: TRBJ2-5
D: -
CDR3: CASSLSPVARPKTQYF
DNA: TGTGCCAGCAGTTTATCCCCTGTTGCTCGTCCGAAGACCCAGTACTTC

V: TRBV14
size: -
J: TRBJ2-7
D: -
CDR3: CASSQGPRQYF
DNA: TGTGCCAGCAGCCAAGGACCCAGGCAGTACTTC

V: TRBV7-2
size: few
J: TRBJ2-5
D: -
CDR3: CASSQGGQITFQETQYF
DNA: TGTGCCAGCAGCCAGGGGGGACAGATCACCTTCCAAGAGACCCAGTACTTC

V: TRBV28
size: many
J: TRBJ1-1
D: -
CDR3: CASMGGGNTEAFF
DNA: TGTGCCAGTATGGGGGGGGGGAACACTGAAGCTTTCTTT

V: TRBV12-3/TRBV12-4
size: -
J: TRBJ2-2
D: -
CDR3: CASSWLSTGELFF
DNA: TGTGCCAGCAGTTGGCTGTCGACCGGGGAGCTGTTTTTT

V: TRBV7-3
size: few
J: TRBJ1-2
D: -
CDR3: CASSLSSEMATNYGYTF
DNA: TGTGCCAGCAGCTTAAGTAGTGAGATGGCCACTAACTATGGCTACACCTTC

V: TRBV5-1
size: few
J: TRBJ2-7
D: -
CDR3: CASSSLISDEQYF
DNA: TGCGCCAGCAGCTCCCTTATATCGGACGAGCAGTACTTC

V: TRBV19
size: -
J: TRBJ2-1
D: -
CDR3: CASMKGRGDEQFF
DNA: TGTGCCAGTATGAAAGGCAGGGGCGATGAGCAGTTCTTC

V: TRBV7-3
size: many
J: TRBJ2-3
D: -
CDR3: CASSSPTTDTQYF
DNA: TGTGCCAGCAGCTCTCCGACTACCGATACGCAGTATTTT

V: TRBV7-2
size: few
J: TRBJ1-1
D: TRBD1
CDR3: CASSLGFGWDRHTEAFF
DNA: TGTGCCAGCAGCTTAGGGTTTGGATGGGACAGGCACACTGAAGCTTTCTTT

V: TRBV3-1
size: many
J: TRBJ1-3
D: -
CDR3: CASSQGNTIYF
DNA: TGTGCCAGCAGCCAAGGAAACACCATATATTTT

V: TRBV25-1
size: -
J: TRBJ2-1
D: -
CDR3: CASSPRDPVHNEQFF
DNA: TGTGCCAGCAGCCCACGGGACCCCGTACACAATGAGCAGTTCTTC

V: TRBV5-1
size: few
J: TRBJ2-2
D: -
CDR3: CASSLGGTGELFF
DNA: TGCGCCAGCAGCTTGGGCGGGACCGGGGAGCTGTTTTTT

V: TRBV4-3
size: -
J: TRBJ2-5
D: -
CDR3: CASSQDMLAVGGETQYF
DNA: TGCGCCAGCAGCCAAGACATGTTGGCGGTGGGGGGAGAGACCCAGTACTTC

V: TRBV4-2
size: once
J: TRBJ2-2
D: -
CDR3: CASSQDLRGAPGELFF
DNA: TGTGCCAGCAGCCAAGACCTTAGGGGCGCCCCCGGGGAGCTGTTTTTT

V: TRBV30
size: few
J: TRBJ1-1
D: -
CDR3: CAWSNLGTEAFF
DNA: TGTGCCTGGAGTAACTTAGGAACTGAAGCTTTCTTT

V: TRBV2
size: few
J: TRBJ2-1
D: -
CDR3: CASSEARVEQFF
DNA: TGTGCCAGCAGTGAAGCTAGGGTTGAGCAGTTCTTC

V: TRBV29-1
size: -
J: TRBJ2-3
D: TRBD2
CDR3: CSVEGASGRGSTDTQYF
DNA: TGCAGCGTTGAAGGAGCTAGCGGGAGGGGTAGCACAGATACGCAGTATTTT

V: TRBV29-1
size: few
J: TRBJ2-7
D: -
CDR3: CSASSAGRRYEQYF
DNA: TGCAGCGCCTCATCAGCGGGCCGCCGCTACGAGCAGTACTTC

V: TRBV9
size: few
J: TRBJ2-5
D: TRBD2
CDR3: CASSFEGLAGEETQYF
DNA: TGTGCCAGCAGCTTCGAGGGACTAGCGGGAGAAGAGACCCAGTACTTC

V: TRBV7-8
size: -
J: TRBJ2-1
D: -
CDR3: CASSQLLTYNEQFF
DNA: TGTGCCAGCAGCCAACTTCTGACGTACAATGAGCAGTTCTTC

V: TRBV10-3
size: many
J: TRBJ1-2
D: -
CDR3: CAISESTQRGGYTF
DNA: TGTGCCATCAGTGAGTCGACACAACGGGGAGGCTACACCTTC

V: TRBV20-1
size: -
J: TRBJ2-7
D: -
CDR3: CSPRQAIQRSSYEQYF
DNA: TGCAGTCCCCGCCAGGCTATCCAAAGGAGCTCCTACGAGCAGTACTTC

V: TRBV10-3
size: many
J: TRBJ1-1
D: TRBD1
CDR3: CAINRGQEATEAFF
DNA: TGTGCCATCAACAGGGGGCAAGAGGCCACTGAAGCTTTCTTT

V: TRBV11-2
size: -
J: TRBJ2-1
D: TRBD2
CDR3: CASSPSPGLAGGLNNEQFF
DNA: TGTGCCAGCAGCCCCAGCCCGGGACTAGCGGGAGGGCTAAACAATGAGCAGTTCTTC

V: TRBV12-3/TRBV12-4
size: -
J: TRBJ2-5
D: TRBD1
CDR3: CASSKSRDRGYETQYF
DNA: TGTGCCAGCAGTAAGAGCCGGGACAGGGGTTATGAGACCCAGTACTTC

V: TRBV7-2
size: few
J: TRBJ2-2
D: TRBD2
CDR3: CALRAGGSTGELFF
DNA: TGTGCCCTCAGAGCGGGAGGTAGCACCGGGGAGCTGTTTTTT

V: TRBV15
size: few
J: TRBJ2-1
D: TRBD2
CDR3: CATSRGLADPYNEQFF
DNA: TGTGCCACCAGCAGGGGACTAGCGGACCCCTACAATGAGCAGTTCTTC

V: TRBV11-2
size: -
J: TRBJ2-7
D: -
CDR3: CASSLILRDGSYEQYF
DNA: TGTGCCAGCAGCTTAATCCTCAGGGATGGGTCTTACGAGCAGTACTTC

V: TRBV20-1
size: -
J: TRBJ2-4
D: TRBD1
CDR3: CSAQGDEAGPLAKNIQYF
DNA: TGCAGTGCTCAGGGGGACGAAGCAGGGCCACTAGCCAAAAACATTCAGTACTTC

V: TRBV7-2
size: -
J: TRBJ2-1
D: TRBD2
CDR3: CANVAGGGNEQFF
DNA: TGTGCCAACGTGGCGGGGGGGGGTAATGAGCAGTTCTTC

V: TRBV2
size: few
J: TRBJ1-2
D: -
CDR3: CASSEGQFYGYTF
DNA: TGTGCCAGCAGTGAAGGACAGTTCTATGGCTACACCTTC

V: TRBV18
size: few
J: TRBJ1-1
D: TRBD1
CDR3: CASSGRGVTEAFF
DNA: TGTGCCAGCTCGGGCAGGGGGGTCACTGAAGCTTTCTTT

V: TRBV12-3/TRBV12-4
size: -
J: TRBJ1-5
D: -
CDR3: CASRNGQNNQPQHF
DNA: TGTGCCAGCAGAAACGGACAGAACAATCAGCCCCAGCATTTT

V: TRBV7-2
size: many
J: TRBJ2-1
D: TRBD2
CDR3: CASSLLGTSSYNEQFF
DNA: TGTGCCAGCAGCTTATTGGGGACTAGCTCCTACAATGAGCAGTTCTTC

V: TRBV11-2
size: -
J: TRBJ2-1
D: -
CDR3: CASSLAPLTAGAYNEQFF
DNA: TGTGCCAGCAGCTTAGCCCCACTAACGGCCGGAGCCTACAATGAGCAGTTCTTC

V: TRBV20-1
size: few
J: TRBJ1-1
D: -
CDR3: CSASNNLNTEAFF
DNA: TGCAGTGCTTCTAATAACCTGAACACTGAAGCTTTCTTT

V: TRBV4-3
size: many
J: TRBJ1-6
D: -
CDR3: CASSQVEDSPLHF
DNA: TGCGCCAGCAGCCAAGTGGAGGATTCACCCCTCCACTTT

V: TRBV29-1
size: few
J: TRBJ1-4
D: TRBD1
CDR3: CSVRQGGTTNEKLFF
DNA: TGCAGCGTTCGACAGGGAGGAACAACTAATGAAAAACTGTTTTTT

V: TRBV28
size: -
J: TRBJ2-4
D: -
CDR3: CASSPGDIKNIQYF
DNA: TGTGCCAGCAGTCCAGGGGACATCAAAAACATTCAGTACTTC